The subject of this entry is one T cell receptor (beta chain). The target of this receptor is not known. Base qualities are missing; no much larger clone stands one base away. Libraries were prepared through the immunoSEQ multiplex PCR assay. TCRdb re-hosts the immuneACCESS table, in-frame sequences only. Its copies lack some clones; in the studies checked, an unresolved V gene accounts for under half of them, and the cause for the rest is not known. Here the sample has approximately 9,800 clones; around 69% occur a single time. The ten top clones hold 20% to 25% of the sample. Per the germline V gene, KGHSH is the CDR1 and LQKENI is the CDR2. Trimming takes 4 bases from V and 4 bases from J, and the germline ends sit 16 bases apart. Its CDR3 holds 16 amino acids, cysteine through phenylalanine. CDR3 DNA only is kept here, 48 bases in frame from base 1. The entry originates in a study of T cells after somatic rescue of genetic block (dated by TCRdb to the early 2020s). Describing the broader study: The study assessed how robust, over the long term, a T-cell system was when the system had developed through somatic rescue of a genetic block in T-cell development.

Here the chain combines TRBV18 and TRBJ2-2; the D gene identity is not certain. Sequencing was done on a sample of peripheral blood mononuclear cells (PBMCs). The receptor was isolated from a boy younger than 18. The CDR3 region: CASSLFGVLGTGELFF. The DNA is as follows: TGTGCCAGCTCACTTTTTGGGGTCCTAGGCACCGGGGAGCTGTTTTTT.